This T cell receptor beta chain was observed in a study of T cell responses to AZD1222 COVID-19 vaccine. Germline loops: CDR1 WSHSY, CDR2 SAAADI. Trimming took 8 bases from V and 1 from J; bases not matched to a gene: 17. There are 18 residues in the CDR3. Some clones are missing from TCRdb's copy, which holds only in-frame ones; the method was immunoSEQ multiplex PCR. The table has 100,000 to 150,000 clones, 88% seen once. The chain has TRBV10-2 and TRBJ1-1, with 9 nucleotides matching TRBD1. This receptor was identified in an adult in good health. Here the sequenced sample was peripheral blood, taken on day 0 of AZD1222 vaccination. Written as DNA, the CDR3 is TGCGCCAGCGAGGAGGGGACAGGGAGGGGTACATGGAACACTGAAGCTTTCTTT. Translated, it gives CASEEGTGRGTWNTEAFF.